In this sample, the clone carrying this T cell receptor beta chain turned up a few times. The antigen is undetermined. This record belongs to a study of PD-1 blockade in classical Hodgkin lymphoma. As for the study in general: Intravenous infusions of nivolumab 3 mg/kg reached patients every 2 weeks. Study-level points and caveats: Only CD4+ TCR diversity, not CD8+, had risen significantly by C4D1. Newly diagnosed patients were reported to start with lower TCR diversity than healthy donors.

V shed 2 bases and J 7 bases; nucleotides not matched to a gene: 3. The CDR3 is 15 residues long. The V gene's germline CDR1 is SGHAT and CDR2 FQDESV (reference sequence). All patients relapsed after autologous stem cell transplantation, and brentuximab vedotin exposure varied. Produced via immunoSEQ multiplex PCR; TCRdb's table is partial and in-frame only. The sample lists under 100,000 clones; 65% to 85% were seen once. The chain recombines TRBV11-1 with TRBJ2-1, with 12 bases fitting TRBD2. The source material was peripheral blood mononuclear cells (PBMCs), sampled at baseline. This receptor was obtained from a human donor with classical Hodgkin lymphoma. CDR3 region: CASSLRLAGVNEQFF. CDR3 in DNA: TGTGCCAGCAGCTTACGACTAGCGGGAGTTAATGAGCAGTTCTTC.